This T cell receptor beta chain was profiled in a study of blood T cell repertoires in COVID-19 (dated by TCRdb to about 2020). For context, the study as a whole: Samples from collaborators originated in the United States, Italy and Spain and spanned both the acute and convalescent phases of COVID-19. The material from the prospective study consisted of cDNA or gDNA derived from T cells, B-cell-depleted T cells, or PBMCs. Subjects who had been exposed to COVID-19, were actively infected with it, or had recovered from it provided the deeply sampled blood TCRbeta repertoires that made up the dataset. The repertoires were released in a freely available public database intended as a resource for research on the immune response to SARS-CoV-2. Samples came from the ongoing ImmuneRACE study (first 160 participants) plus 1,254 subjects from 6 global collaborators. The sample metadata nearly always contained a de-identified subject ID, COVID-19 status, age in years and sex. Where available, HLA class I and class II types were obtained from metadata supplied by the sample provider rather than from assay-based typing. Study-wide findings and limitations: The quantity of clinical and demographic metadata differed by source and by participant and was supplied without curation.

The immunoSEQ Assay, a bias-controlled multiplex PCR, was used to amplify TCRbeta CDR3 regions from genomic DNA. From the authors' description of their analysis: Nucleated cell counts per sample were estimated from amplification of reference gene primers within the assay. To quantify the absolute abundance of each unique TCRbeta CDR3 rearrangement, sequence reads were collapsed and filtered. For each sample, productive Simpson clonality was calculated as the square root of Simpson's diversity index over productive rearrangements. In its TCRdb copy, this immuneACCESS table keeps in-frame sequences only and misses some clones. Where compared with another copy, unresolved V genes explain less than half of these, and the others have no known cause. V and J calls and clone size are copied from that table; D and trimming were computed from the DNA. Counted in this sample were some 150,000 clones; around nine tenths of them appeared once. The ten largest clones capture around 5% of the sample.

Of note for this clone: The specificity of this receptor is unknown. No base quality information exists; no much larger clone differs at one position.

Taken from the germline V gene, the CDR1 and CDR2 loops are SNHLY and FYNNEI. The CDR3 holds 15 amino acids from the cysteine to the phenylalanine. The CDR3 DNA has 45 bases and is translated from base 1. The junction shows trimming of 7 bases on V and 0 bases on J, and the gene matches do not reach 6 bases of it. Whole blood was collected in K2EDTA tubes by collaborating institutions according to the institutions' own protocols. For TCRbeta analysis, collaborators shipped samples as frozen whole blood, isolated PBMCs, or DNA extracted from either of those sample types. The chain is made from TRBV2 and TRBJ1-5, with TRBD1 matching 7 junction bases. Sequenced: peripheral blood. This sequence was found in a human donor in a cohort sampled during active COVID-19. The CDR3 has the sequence CASTPTGYSNQPQHF. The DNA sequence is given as TGTGCCAGCACTCCGACAGGGTATAGCAATCAGCCCCAGCATTTT. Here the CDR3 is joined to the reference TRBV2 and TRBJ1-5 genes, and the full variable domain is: EPEVTQTPSHQVTQMGQEVILRCVPISNHLYFYWYRQILGQKVEFLVSFYNNEISEKSEIFDDQFSVERPDGSNFTLKIRSTKLEDSAMYFCASTPTGYSNQPQHFGDGTRLSIL.